One and the same sample provided the 27 T cell receptor beta chains below, sequenced in a study of tumour-infiltrating T cells in Burkitt lymphoma. Using immunoSEQ multiplex PCR, the repertoire was profiled, and TCRdb retains in-frame clones only, with some absent. Of 43,000 or so clones in the sample, around 32% were seen once. The material sequenced was tumor tissue. These receptors were obtained from a human donor with Burkitt lymphoma.

The sample holds a few counts of this clone. The chain recombines TRBV27 with TRBJ1-5, with D possibly being TRBD1 (5 bases). The CDR3 has 15 amino acids. Deletions cut 0 bases from V and 6 bases from J, with 12 bases between. Germline CDR1 MNHEY, CDR2 SMNVEV (reference sequence). The CDR3 region is CASSLSRGSGQPQHF. In DNA form, the CDR3 reads TGTGCCAGCAGTTTATCTAGGGGTTCAGGTCAGCCCCAGCATTTT.

CDR3 nucleotide sequence: TGCGCCAGCAGCTTGGGGGGCCCTGGAGGGGGCTACACCTTC. The encoded protein is CASSLGGPGGGYTF. This rearrangement joins TRBV5-1 to TRBJ1-2, with D perhaps matching TRBD1 (5 bases). Germline V gene sequence: CDR1 SGHRS, CDR2 YFSETQ. This CDR3 comprises 14 residues. V lost 0 bases and J 8 bases, leaving 14 bases between the germline ends.

This sequence joins TRBV10-3 and TRBJ1-3; maybe TRBD1 (5 bases). Deletions cut 5 bases from V and 0 bases from J, with 5 bases between. This CDR3 contains 13 residues. Germline-derived CDR1 and CDR2 are ENHRY and SYGVKD. CDR3 in amino acids: CAISTGSGNTIYF. The CDR3 nucleotides are TGTGCCATCAGTACAGGCTCTGGAAACACCATATATTTT.

Only a few counts were recorded for this clone. This chain links TRBV5-1 with TRBJ1-1, with a possible D match to TRBD1 (5 bases). The CDR3 contains 13 residues. Germline CDR1 is SGHRS and CDR2 is YFSETQ. V lost 4 bases and J lost 3, with 10 bases in between. The CDR3 here is CASSMMGDTEAFF. In DNA form, the CDR3 reads TGCGCCAGCAGCATGATGGGGGACACTGAAGCTTTCTTT.

The chain has TRBV6-5 and TRBJ2-7, with D maybe TRBD2 (6 bases). The CDR3 totals 14 residues. CDR1 is MNHEY, CDR2 SVGAGI, per germline. V gave up 6 bases and J gave up 2 bases, with 14 bases separating them. CDR3 loop: CASRPVGGTYEQYF. The CDR3 DNA is TGTGCCAGCAGGCCCGTGGGGGGTACCTACGAGCAGTACTTC.

The V and J genes are TRBV4-2 and TRBJ2-1; D uncertain. Germline CDR1 is LGHNA and CDR2 is YNFKEQ. V was trimmed by 3 bases and J by 7 bases, leaving 10 bases between them. The CDR3 is 13 amino acids. The CDR3 loop is CASSQTFGNEQFF. Here the CDR3 DNA reads TGTGCCAGCAGCCAGACGTTTGGGAATGAGCAGTTCTTC.

In its sample, this clone was seen a few times. This rearrangement joins TRBV7-8 to TRBJ2-3; 7 bases fit TRBD2. The CDR3 totals 15 residues. The germline V gene has CDR1 SGHVS and CDR2 FQNEAQ. V shed 6 bases and J 1 base; nucleotides not matched to a gene: 7. The CDR3, as DNA: TGTGCCAGCAGTCTAGGACTAGGGGGCACAGATACGCAGTATTTT. Protein sequence: CASSLGLGGTDTQYF.

This rearrangement joins TRBV7-9 to TRBJ1-4; no firm D call. CDR1 and CDR2 from the germline V gene are SEHNR and FQNEAQ (reference sequence). CDR3 length: 14 amino acids. The V and J ends lost 5 bases and 8 bases respectively, with 15 bases between them. The CDR3 loop reads CASSPGGGREKLFF. The DNA of the CDR3 is TGTGCCAGCAGCCCCGGAGGAGGGAGAGAAAAACTGTTTTTT.

The chain combines TRBV5-5 with TRBJ1-2; no clear D gene. Trimming removed 3 bases at V and 4 bases at J, with 10 bases between. CDR1 and CDR2 from the germline V gene are SGHKS and YYEKEE (reference sequence). There are 13 residues in the CDR3. CDR3 in DNA: TGTGCCAGCAGCTCGGACGGCTCCTATGGCTACACCTTC. Amino acid sequence: CASSSDGSYGYTF.

This clone showed up just a few times. The rearrangement links TRBV7-2 to TRBJ1-6; 8 bases are a match to TRBD1. The CDR3 sequence is 13 residues long. Germline V lookup: CDR1 SGHTA, CDR2 FQGNSA. The V segment lost 8 bases and the J segment 9 bases; nucleotides outside the gene matches: 6. The CDR3 here is CASADRVSSPLHF. The CDR3 DNA sequence: TGTGCCAGCGCGGACAGGGTCAGTTCACCCCTCCACTTT.

This chain joins TRBV5-6 and TRBJ2-3, with 7 bases matching TRBD2. This CDR3 comprises 15 residues. Looked up from germline, CDR1 is SGHDT and CDR2 is YYEEEE. V was clipped by 2 bases and J by 0 bases; unmatched bases: 3. CDR3 amino acids: CASSFGGGSTDTQYF. In DNA form, the CDR3 reads TGTGCCAGCAGCTTTGGGGGGGGTAGCACAGATACGCAGTATTTT.

The V gene is TRBV27, the J gene TRBJ2-1, with unresolved D. V was pared by 2 bases and J by 5 bases, with 7 bases between. Germline values: CDR1 MNHEY, CDR2 SMNVEV (reference sequence). This CDR3 has 13 residues. The DNA of the CDR3 is TGTGCCAGCAGTTTAACCTCACACAATGAGCAGTTCTTC. Translation: CASSLTSHNEQFF.

The gene calls are TRBV28 and TRBJ2-7; a possible D gene is TRBD1 (5 bases). Germline-derived CDR1 and CDR2 are MDHEN and SYDVKM. CDR3 length: 13 amino acids. Trimming removed 7 bases at V and 5 bases at J, with 15 bases between. The CDR3 loop is CASTLVGQDEQYF. The CDR3 nucleotides read TGTGCCAGCACCCTTGTGGGGCAGGACGAGCAGTACTTC.

V and J are TRBV5-4 and TRBJ2-1; 9 bases fit TRBD2. Germline V CDR1 and CDR2: SGHNT, YYREEE (reference sequence). The CDR3 contains 18 residues. After removal of 0 bases from V and 8 bases from J, the junction contained 15 bases not matched to a gene. The CDR3 sequence is CASSLARSSGAQDHEQFF. Written as DNA, the CDR3 is TGTGCCAGCAGCTTGGCTAGGTCTAGCGGGGCGCAAGACCATGAGCAGTTCTTC.

This chain joins TRBV28 and TRBJ2-5; D is unresolved. Trimming stripped 3 bases from V and 5 bases from J, with 13 bases between. CDR3 length: 14 amino acids. Germline CDR1 reads MDHEN; CDR2 reads SYDVKM. For the CDR3, the DNA is TGTGCCAGCAGTTTTCGACCTTCCCGGGAGACCCAGTACTTC. It specifies CASSFRPSRETQYF.

This clone was counted a few times. V usage is TRBV5-1 and J usage is TRBJ2-7, with D perhaps matching TRBD1 (5 bases). The CDR3 runs to 13 residues. V lost 4 bases to trimming and J lost 4 bases, with 12 bases between them. CDR1 SGHRS and CDR2 YFSETQ come from the germline V gene. The CDR3: CASSGQGQYEQYF. DNA of the CDR3: TGCGCCAGCAGCGGGCAGGGTCAATACGAGCAGTACTTC.

This clone was observed a few times. The junction does not match germline at one end; this may be a read error. V is TRBV18 and J is TRBJ2-2, with 15 bases aligning to TRBD2. From germline, CDR1 is KGHSH and CDR2 LQKENI. The CDR3 extends over 18 amino acids. Here the CDR3 reads CASSPRTSGGAKTGELFF. The CDR3 region has the DNA TGTGCCAGCTCACCCCGGACTAGCGGGGGGGCGAAGACCGGGGAGCTGTTTTTT.

This clone showed up just a few times. V gene TRBV28 combines with J gene TRBJ1-6, with a tentative D call TRBD1 (5 bases). Germline V lookup: CDR1 MDHEN, CDR2 SYDVKM. This CDR3 spans 14 amino acids. V shed 10 bases and J shed 9 bases, with 19 bases lying between them. This CDR3 is CATLTRQGRSPLHF. As DNA, the CDR3 is TGTGCCACCTTGACCCGGCAGGGACGTTCACCCCTCCACTTT.

The table lists this clone with a few counts. The chain couples TRBV27 to TRBJ2-2; TRBD2 aligns across 11 bases. V shed 6 bases and J 7 bases; nucleotides not matched to a gene: 16. Germline values: CDR1 MNHEY, CDR2 SMNVEV (reference sequence). The CDR3 runs 18 residues. CDR3 DNA: TGTGCCAGCAGCATGCTAACGGCTAGCGGGGGGCGGTACGGGGAGCTGTTTTTT. Translated, it gives CASSMLTASGGRYGELFF.

The chain is built from TRBV5-1 and TRBJ2-7, with TRBD1 matching 7 bases. The CDR3 extends over 12 amino acids. V lost 5 bases and J lost 8; bases outside the gene matches: 7. Germline-derived CDR1 and CDR2 are SGHRS and YFSETQ. The CDR3 spells CASSPDRSKQYF. CDR3 sequence (DNA): TGCGCCAGCAGTCCGGACAGGAGCAAGCAGTACTTC.

The rearrangement uses TRBV9 and TRBJ2-7, with D uncertain. The V end lost 2 bases, the J end lost 0 bases, and 9 bases lay between the germline ends. There are 14 residues in the CDR3. From germline, CDR1 is SGDLS and CDR2 YYNGEE. CDR3 nucleotide sequence: TGTGCCAGCAGCGTGTCCTCAAACTCCTACGAGCAGTACTTC. Amino acids: CASSVSSNSYEQYF.

The chain is built from TRBV28 and TRBJ1-6; D gene ambiguous. This CDR3 region has 12 residues. Germline-derived CDR1 and CDR2 are MDHEN and SYDVKM. Trimming pared 4 bases from V and 8 bases from J, leaving 6 bases between. The CDR3 protein is CASSYVDSPLHF. The CDR3 coding sequence is TGTGCCAGCAGTTATGTGGATTCACCCCTCCACTTT.

This chain connects TRBV28 to TRBJ1-6; possible D gene TRBD1, 6 bases. Between the trimmed V and J ends, which lost 4 bases and 3 bases, there was a span of 10 bases. The CDR3 loop spans 15 amino acids. The germline gives CDR1 MDHEN, CDR2 SYDVKM. The CDR3 DNA reads as TGTGCCAGCAGTTCCCGAGGGGGCTATAATTCACCCCTCCACTTT. Translating it yields CASSSRGGYNSPLHF.

The rearrangement links TRBV18 to TRBJ2-1; 8 nucleotides align to TRBD2. Trimming at V came to 2 bases and at J to 0 bases, leaving 12 bases not matched to a gene. The CDR3 runs 19 residues. The germline gives CDR1 KGHSH, CDR2 LQKENI. As DNA, the CDR3 is TGTGCCAGCTCACCAAAGAAGGATAGCGGGGTGAGCTCCTACAATGAGCAGTTCTTC. Translated: CASSPKKDSGVSSYNEQFF.

This clone has more than one count but fewer than ten. This chain uses TRBV5-1 with TRBJ1-5, with TRBD1 matching 8 bases. Germline V gene lookup returns CDR1 SGHRS and CDR2 YFSETQ. Losses at the gene ends were 4 bases for V and 6 bases for J; bases not matched to a gene: 9. The CDR3 consists of 15 residues. This CDR3 reads CASSPGTGNIQPQHF. The CDR3 DNA is TGCGCCAGCAGCCCCGGGACAGGCAATATTCAGCCCCAGCATTTT.

This clone was found a few times. This chain connects TRBV5-1 to TRBJ1-1; 8 bases line up with TRBD1. The ends lost 5 bases at V and 1 base at J; junction bases unmatched: 10. CDR3 length: 16 residues. Germline V lookup: CDR1 SGHRS, CDR2 YFSETQ. CDR3 in DNA: TGCGCCAGCAGGTTGTCAGGGGGCGCGAGGAACACTGAAGCTTTCTTT. Amino acid sequence: CASRLSGGARNTEAFF.

Only a few counts were recorded for this clone. The chain links TRBV5-1 to TRBJ1-2; 9 nucleotides agree with TRBD1. J lost 4 bases, V lost 4 bases, and 2 bases had no gene match. The V gene's germline CDR1 is SGHRS and CDR2 YFSETQ. CDR3 length equals 13 residues. The CDR3 here is CASSPGQGYGYTF. The CDR3 coding sequence is TGCGCCAGCAGCCCGGGACAGGGCTATGGCTACACCTTC.